This TCR beta chain is from a study of vaccination and CD4 T cells after COVID-19. Looking at the study overall: Collection of post-vaccine samples followed dose two by a median approximately 69 days, spanning a range of 14 to 241.

Germline V gives CDR1 SNHLY, CDR2 FYNNEI. The CDR3 has 12 residues. The sample holds a few counts of this clonotype. What it recognizes is unknown. Its ends do not fully match the called genes, so a read error is possible. Cultured CD4+ T cells had their DNA profiled by the Oncomine TCR Beta short-read assay. TCRdb called the PCR reads again in MiXCR, with one record for every CDR3 protein. The sample contains around 20,000 distinct CDR3 sequences, under 45% of which appear only once. Treatment of the sample: approximately 9-day PBMC culture with coronavirus spike peptide pools or control peptides (ViraFEST assay).

The sample consisted of CD4+ T cells from blood, cultured in vitro, taken before SARS-CoV-2 vaccination. The V gene is TRBV2, the J gene TRBJ1-2; no firm D call. The clonotype was recovered from a human donor who had recovered from COVID-19. CDR3 DNA: TGTGCCAGCAGCGAAGACCGATATGGCTACACCTTC. It yields the protein CASSEDRYGYTF.